One sample yielded the 24 T cell receptor beta chains listed below, sequenced in a study of regulatory T cells in long-lasting Graves disease. Time point here: persistent/refractory GD, antithyroid drugs over 5 years with positive TRAb. Preparation of the TCR library used RNA extracted from PBMCs. Construction of TCR beta libraries relied on iRepertoire HTBI primers and on Arm-PCR targeting CDR3 regions. TCRdb re-derived calls from the multiplex PCR reads in MiXCR, one entry per CDR3 protein. The data contain roughly 300,000 distinct CDR3 sequences, roughly a fifth of them singletons. Sequenced material: peripheral blood mononuclear cells (PBMCs), taken when the disease was refractory, from a patient treated with antithyroid drugs. These receptors all come from a female donor with Graves disease.

A note on this clonotype: A read error is possible here, since a much larger clone lies one base away. The V and J genes are TRBV9 and TRBJ2-5; 8 positions match TRBD1. Per germline, CDR1 SGDLS and CDR2 YYNGEE. The CDR3 contains 16 residues. In DNA, the CDR3 is TGTGTCAGCAGCGTAGCCCCAGGACAGGGCCAAGAGACCCAGTACTTC. Translation gives CVSSVAPGQGQETQYF.

This clonotype was seen once. The rearrangement links TRBV6-1 to TRBJ2-1; no firm D call. The length of the CDR3 is 13 residues. Germline V lookup: CDR1 MNHNS, CDR2 SASEGT. V was cut by 0 bases and J by 6 bases, with 6 bases left in between. CDR3 in DNA: TGTGCCAGCAGTGAAGCGCTTACCAATGAGCAGTTCTTC. Its translation is CASSEALTNEQFF.

This chain connects TRBV4-3 to TRBJ2-7; tentative D call: TRBD2 (5 bases). Trimming left V 0 bases short and J 4 bases short, with 19 bases between. The CDR3 is 17 amino acids. CDR1 LGHNA and CDR2 YSLEER come from the germline V gene. This chain's CDR3 is CASSQDRGQWNPYEQYF. In DNA form, the CDR3 reads TGCGCCAGCAGCCAAGATCGGGGTCAGTGGAACCCTTACGAGCAGTACTTC.

This clonotype was recorded at least ten times. This chain connects TRBV28 to TRBJ1-2, with D possibly TRBD1 on 5 matching bases. The CDR3 spans 13 residues. Per germline, CDR1 MDHEN and CDR2 SYDVKM. The V and J ends lost 5 bases and 3 bases respectively, with 10 bases between them. Here the CDR3 reads CASSAQVYYGYTF. As DNA, the CDR3 is TGTGCCAGCAGTGCACAGGTGTACTATGGCTACACCTTC.

In this sample, this clonotype turned up many times. The chain is built from TRBV5-8 and TRBJ1-2, with 8 bases lining up with TRBD1. After removal of 4 bases from V and 4 bases from J, the junction contained 12 bases not matched to a gene. Germline CDR1 reads SGHTS; CDR2 reads YDEGEE. The CDR3 totals 16 residues. CDR3 coding DNA: TGTGCCAGCAGCCCGGCTACGGGACAGGTGGTCTATGGCTACACCTTC. The encoded protein is CASSPATGQVVYGYTF.

This clonotype was detected ten times or more. The J gene is TRBJ1-1, the V gene TRBV29-1; maybe TRBD1 (6 bases). The V gene lost 7 bases and the J gene lost 2 bases, with 11 bases spanning the gap. CDR1 is SQVTM, CDR2 ANQGSEA, per germline. There are 12 residues in the CDR3. The chain's CDR3 is CSGQTGNTEAFF. CDR3 in DNA: TGCAGCGGTCAGACAGGTAACACTGAAGCTTTCTTT.

In its sample, this clonotype was seen a few times. The chain carries TRBV19 and TRBJ1-1; 10 positions match TRBD1. V shed 3 bases and J 0 bases; nucleotides not matched to a gene: 4. The CDR3 sequence is 16 residues long. Germline V gene lookup returns CDR1 LNHDA and CDR2 SQIVND (reference sequence). The CDR3, as DNA: TGTGCCAGTAGTATCGGGACAGGGGAGTTGAACACTGAAGCTTTCTTT. As protein: CASSIGTGELNTEAFF.

This clonotype was seen only once. This chain joins TRBV5-1 and TRBJ2-6, with unresolved D. CDR1 is SGHRS and CDR2 is YFSETQ in the germline V gene. Trimming left V 6 bases short and J 4 bases short, with 11 bases between. The CDR3 runs to 14 residues. CDR3 DNA: TGCGCCAGCATCGGAGCCCCCGGGGCCAACGTCCTGACTTTC. Amino acid sequence: CASIGAPGANVLTF.

At least ten counts were recorded for this clonotype. The genes are TRBV20-1 and TRBJ2-7; 7 bases match TRBD2. Germline loops: CDR1 DFQATT, CDR2 SNEGSKA (reference sequence). Unmatched junction bases numbered 14, after V lost 6 bases and J lost 6 bases. This CDR3 region has 14 residues. The CDR3 is CSADPGLVFGEQYF. CDR3 DNA: TGCAGTGCGGACCCAGGACTAGTTTTCGGCGAGCAGTACTTC.

This clonotype has just a few counts. The chain carries TRBV7-9 and TRBJ1-5; D might be TRBD1 (5 bases). V was clipped by 8 bases and J by 5 bases, with 13 bases between them. CDR1 is SEHNR, CDR2 FQNEAQ, per germline (reference sequence). The CDR3 runs to 13 residues. CDR3 DNA: TGTGCCAGCCCCCCAGGGAATCATCAGCCCCAGCATTTT. Residues: CASPPGNHQPQHF.

This clonotype was seen more than once but under ten times. The gene calls are TRBV6-5 and TRBJ1-1; D remains unclear. Germline V lookup: CDR1 MNHEY, CDR2 SVGAGI. This CDR3 contains 15 residues. V was clipped by 0 bases and J by 7 bases, with 15 bases between them. DNA of the CDR3: TGTGCCAGCAGTTACTCACCCAGGTCGGGTGTTGAAGCTTTCTTT. It specifies CASSYSPRSGVEAFF.

The V and J genes are TRBV28 and TRBJ2-3; unclear D gene. CDR1 and CDR2 (germline): MDHEN, SYDVKM. V was cut by 6 bases and J by 5 bases, with 6 bases left in between. There are 11 residues in the CDR3. This CDR3 reads CASRTIDTQYF. The CDR3 coding sequence is TGTGCCAGCAGGACGATAGATACGCAGTATTTT.

The chain has TRBV7-2 and TRBJ2-7; no definite D call. The CDR3 spans 15 residues. V was pared by 1 base and J by 6 bases, with 16 bases between. Germline V CDR1 and CDR2: SGHTA, FQGNSA. The CDR3 loop reads CASSLGLLYTVEQYF. The CDR3 DNA reads TGTGCCAGCAGCTTAGGACTTCTCTATACTGTCGAGCAGTACTTC.

A remark on this clonotype: The junction differs from germline at one of its ends, possibly a read error. The V call is TRBV19, the J call TRBJ2-5; 11 positions match TRBD2. The length of the CDR3 is 15 residues. The germline V gene has CDR1 LNHDA and CDR2 SQIVND (reference sequence). CDR3 coding DNA: TGTGCCAGTAGCCGGACTAGCGGGCAGCAAGAGGCCCAGTACTTC. Protein: CASSRTSGQQEAQYF.

This clonotype has more than one count but fewer than ten. The J gene is TRBJ2-7, the V gene TRBV30; possibly TRBD1 for D (6 bases). CDR1 is GTSNPN, CDR2 SVGIG, per germline (reference sequence). The V gene lost 4 bases and the J gene lost 5 bases, with 15 bases spanning the gap. The CDR3 sequence is 13 residues long. CDR3 coding DNA: TGTGCCTGGACCCTCGGGGCAGGGGACGAGCAGTACTTC. It codes for CAWTLGAGDEQYF.

About this clonotype: Relative to the germline gene, one junction end is altered; a read error may explain this. The rearrangement joins TRBV6-2 or TRBV6-3 to TRBJ2-2; D is ambiguous. The CDR3 is 12 amino acids. The V gene's germline CDR1 is MNHEY and CDR2 SVGEGT. The CDR3 reads CASTYQAGELFF. CDR3 in DNA: TGTGCCAGCACTTACCAGGCCGGGGAGCTGTTTTTT.

This clonotype occurred a few times. V and J are TRBV5-1 and TRBJ2-6; D not certain. The CDR3 runs 15 residues. Germline V gene sequence: CDR1 SGHRS, CDR2 YFSETQ. V lost 0 bases, J lost 0 bases, and 4 bases lay in between. The CDR3 here is CASSLDTSGANVLTF. The CDR3 DNA sequence: TGCGCCAGCAGCTTGGACACCTCTGGGGCCAACGTCCTGACTTTC.

This clonotype was recorded at least ten times. The J gene is TRBJ1-2, the V gene TRBV5-1; D ambiguous. In germline, CDR1 is SGHRS, CDR2 YFSETQ. V gave up 0 bases and J gave up 2 bases, with 8 bases separating them. This CDR3 region has 14 residues. CDR3 coding DNA: TGCGCCAGCAGCTTGGAGGCAGAAAACTATGGCTACACCTTC. This codes for CASSLEAENYGYTF.

The rearrangement uses TRBV28 and TRBJ2-6, with a possible D match to TRBD2 (5 bases). Germline V gene data show CDR1 as MDHEN and CDR2 as SYDVKM. Trimming cost V 3 bases and J 0 bases, with 12 bases left between them. The CDR3 sequence is 17 residues long. CDR3: CASSFGEEASGANVLTF. CDR3 sequence (DNA): TGTGCCAGCAGTTTCGGGGAAGAAGCCTCTGGGGCCAACGTCCTGACTTTC.

This clonotype was observed many times. This sequence joins TRBV6-1 and TRBJ1-5; D might be TRBD1 (6 bases). V gave up 7 bases and J gave up 2 bases, with 15 bases separating them. The CDR3 contains 15 residues. Germline V gives CDR1 MNHNS, CDR2 SASEGT. The CDR3 DNA is TGTGCCAGCAACCTACAGGGATTCCGCAATCAGCCCCAGCATTTT. Its translation: CASNLQGFRNQPQHF.

This clonotype was observed a handful of times. The chain couples TRBV4-3 to TRBJ2-5; 7 bases fit TRBD2. CDR1 and CDR2 (germline): LGHNA, YSLEER. J lost 5 bases, V lost 0 bases, and 12 bases had no gene match. CDR3 size: 17 residues. CDR3 in amino acids: CASSQDSVGGPLETQYF. CDR3 coding DNA: TGCGCCAGCAGCCAAGATTCAGTGGGAGGGCCTCTGGAGACCCAGTACTTC.

The chain carries TRBV7-8 and TRBJ1-4, with D maybe TRBD1 (5 bases). Germline-derived CDR1 and CDR2 are SGHVS and FQNEAQ. Trimming left V 7 bases short and J 6 bases short, with 18 bases between. The CDR3 is 15 amino acids. CDR3 DNA: TGTGCCAGCACCCCGGGACGGCTGACGGATGAAAAACTGTTTTTT. As protein: CASTPGRLTDEKLFF.

This clonotype was picked up one time. The gene calls are TRBV7-9 and TRBJ2-2; 8 bases line up with TRBD1. With 1 base clipped from V and 7 bases from J, the junction kept 8 bases outside the gene matches. CDR3 size: 16 residues. Germline CDR1 and CDR2: SEHNR and FQNEAQ (reference sequence). The CDR3 sequence: CASSLGTGPPSGELFF. The CDR3 region has the DNA TGTGCCAGCAGCTTAGGGACAGGGCCACCCAGCGGGGAGCTGTTTTTT.

The chain employs TRBV20-1 and TRBJ2-2; D ambiguous. The CDR3 spans 16 residues. Germline loops: CDR1 DFQATT, CDR2 SNEGSKA (reference sequence). Trimming removed 0 bases from V and 0 bases from J, with 11 bases in between. CDR3 protein: CSARDPASANTGELFF. DNA for the CDR3: TGCAGTGCTAGAGATCCAGCCAGCGCGAACACCGGGGAGCTGTTTTTT.